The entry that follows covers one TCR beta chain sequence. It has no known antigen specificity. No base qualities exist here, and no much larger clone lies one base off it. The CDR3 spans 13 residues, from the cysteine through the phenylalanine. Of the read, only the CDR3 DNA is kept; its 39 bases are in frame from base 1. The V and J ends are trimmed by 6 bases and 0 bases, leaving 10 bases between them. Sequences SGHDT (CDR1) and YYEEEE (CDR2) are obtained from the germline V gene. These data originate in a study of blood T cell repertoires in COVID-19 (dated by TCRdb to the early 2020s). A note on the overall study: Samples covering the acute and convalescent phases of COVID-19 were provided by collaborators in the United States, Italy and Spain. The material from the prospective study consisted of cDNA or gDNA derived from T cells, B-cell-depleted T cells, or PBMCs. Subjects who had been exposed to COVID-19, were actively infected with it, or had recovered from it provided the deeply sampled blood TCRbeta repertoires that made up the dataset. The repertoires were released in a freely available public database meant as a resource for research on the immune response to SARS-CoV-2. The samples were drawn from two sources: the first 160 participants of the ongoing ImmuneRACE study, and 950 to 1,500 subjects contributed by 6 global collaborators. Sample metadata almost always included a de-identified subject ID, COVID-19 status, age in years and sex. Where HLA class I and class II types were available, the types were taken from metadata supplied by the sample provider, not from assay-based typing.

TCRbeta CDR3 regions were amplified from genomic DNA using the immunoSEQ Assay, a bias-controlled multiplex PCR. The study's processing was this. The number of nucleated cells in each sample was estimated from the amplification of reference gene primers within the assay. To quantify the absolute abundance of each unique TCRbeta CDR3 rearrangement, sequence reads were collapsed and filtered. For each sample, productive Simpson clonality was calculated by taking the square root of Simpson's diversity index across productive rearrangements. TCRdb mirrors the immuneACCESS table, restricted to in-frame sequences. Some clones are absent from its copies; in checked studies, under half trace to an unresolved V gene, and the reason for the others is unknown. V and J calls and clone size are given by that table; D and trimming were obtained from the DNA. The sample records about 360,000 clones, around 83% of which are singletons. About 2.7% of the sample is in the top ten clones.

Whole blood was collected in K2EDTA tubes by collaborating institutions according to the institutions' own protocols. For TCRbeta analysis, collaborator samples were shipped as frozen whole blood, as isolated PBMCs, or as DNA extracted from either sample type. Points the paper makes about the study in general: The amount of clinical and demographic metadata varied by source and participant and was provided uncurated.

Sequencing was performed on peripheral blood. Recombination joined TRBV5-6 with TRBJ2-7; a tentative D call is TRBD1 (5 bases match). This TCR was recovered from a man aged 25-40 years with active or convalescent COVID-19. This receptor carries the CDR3 CASTEDSSYEQYF. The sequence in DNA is TGTGCCAGCACCGAAGACAGCTCCTACGAGCAGTACTTC.